The subject of this entry is one T cell receptor beta chain. TCRdb itself ran the RT-PCR reads through MiXCR, one entry per CDR3 protein. Of about 680,000 distinct CDR3 sequences listed, about 14% were seen once; the top ten hold 3.6%. Looked up from germline, CDR1 is MNHEY and CDR2 is SVGEGT. The CDR3 length is 14 residues. V was shortened by 2 bases and J by 4 bases, with 9 bases between the two germline ends. The V and J genes are TRBV6-2 or TRBV6-3 and TRBJ1-5; D remains ambiguous. The receptor was derived from a female donor in good health, serving as a healthy control. Sequencing used memory CD4+ T cells from blood. The DNA of the CDR3 is TGTGCCAGCAGTTACAAAGATCGGAATCAGCCCCAGCATTTT. It translates to CASSYKDRNQPQHF.